This T cell receptor (beta chain) originates from a study of CD8+ T cells in alopecia areata. The study's findings and limits: Many expanded lesional clones remained in scalp and blood on tofacitinib. For patients receiving tofacitinib, scalp clonality and expanded CD8+ clones among the top 100 significantly decreased. Patients showed less clear TCR sequence sharing than mice, possibly partly because of HLA diversity.

About this clone itself: The target antigen is unknown.

TCR sequencing used cDNA made by reverse transcription of extracted RNA. Measured with immunoSEQ multiplex PCR; TCRdb has only the in-frame clones, and not every one. Seen here are 150,000 to 250,000 clones, roughly three fifths observed once, and the top ten hold 3% to 3.5%. The sample's treatment: oral pan-JAK inhibitor, 5-10 mg twice daily. Sequencing was performed on CD4+ T cells sorted from blood, taken at week 4, from a patient treated with tofacitinib. This clonotype was sampled from a human donor with alopecia areata.

Here the CDR3 DNA reads TGTGCCAGCAGTTTAACACGGGAGGGGAACACTGAAGCTTTCTTT. Its protein is CASSLTREGNTEAFF. This chain uses TRBV27 with TRBJ1-1; the D is unclear. The germline V gene has CDR1 MNHEY and CDR2 SMNVEV (reference sequence). The CDR3 spans 15 residues. The V and J ends lost 2 bases and 1 base respectively, with 11 bases between them.